This T cell receptor beta chain was captured by sequencing in a study of shared clonotypes between healthy human individuals. Investigators spread the genomic DNA of each subset evenly over several immunoSEQ plates. Here immunoSEQ multiplex PCR was the method, and the copy in TCRdb shows in-frame clones only, minus some. The top ten clones hold roughly 0.15% of a sample with a few million clones, around nine tenths of them seen once. Splitting of CD4+ cells produced CD45RA+ naive and CD45RA-negative memory subsets. Study-wide results and limits: The sharing of approximately 5.1% of naive CD4 clonotypes was seen across a handful of donors.

As regards this clone: Its antigen remains unidentified.

CDR1 is SGHRS, CDR2 YFSETQ, per germline. V lost 2 bases and J lost 4, with 11 bases in between. The CDR3 runs to 14 residues. The genes are TRBV5-1 and TRBJ2-3; the D gene is possibly TRBD1 (6 bases). The TCR comes from a young man in good health. Sequenced: naive CD4+ T cells sorted from blood. Subset of the sample: CD45RA+ positively selected. The CDR3: CASSFRAGADTQYF. The CDR3 DNA follows: TGCGCCAGCAGCTTCAGGGCAGGGGCAGATACGCAGTATTTT.